This T cell receptor beta chain came from a study of blood T cell repertoires in COVID-19. This CDR3 contains 12 residues. Deletions cut 6 bases from V and 7 bases from J, with 12 bases between. Germline CDR1 reads MNHNS; CDR2 reads SASEGT. The protocol was immunoSEQ multiplex PCR, while the TCRdb copy is restricted to in-frame clones and leaves out a portion. Of 150,000 to 200,000 clones in the sample, roughly nine tenths were seen once. The receptor's source is a man aged 60 to 69 with active or convalescent COVID-19. The rearrangement links TRBV6-1 to TRBJ1-1; the D gene is possibly TRBD1 (6 bases). The sample taken for sequencing was peripheral blood. CDR3 DNA sequence: TGTGCCAGCAGCCACAGGGAAAATGAAGCTTTCTTT. It codes for CASSHRENEAFF.